This TCR beta chain was documented in a study of T cell repertoires in cytomegalovirus infection (dated by TCRdb to about 2019). As for the study more broadly: Alongside well-studied HLA-B-restricted epitopes, the peptide stimulations were aimed at recently identified HLA-C-restricted CMV epitopes, whose presentation resists viral immunomodulation. Donor HLA type was relevant to the analysis, because carriage of CMV infection together with the matching HLA type was indicated by public TCR beta signatures. The paper as a whole reports these results and caveats: Cumulative frequency of public TCR beta family members discriminated carriers of CMV infection plus the relevant HLA type in this cohort and an independent 352-donor cohort. The ex vivo response was dominated by HLA-C-restricted CMV-specific TCR beta clonotypes, which also provided the single most frequent clonotype in two of eight donors.

What the treatment or condition label conveys for this sample: in vitro stimulation with specific CMV peptide epitopes to enrich CMV-specific T cells. This sample was sequenced with an Illumina HiSeq 1500. TCRdb ran its own pipeline on the public reads, namely fastp trimming at Q25 and MiXCR clone calling, and kept in-frame beta chains. Under each unique CDR3 protein, matching rows form one entry showing the most common genes and DNA. The sample profile shows a few hundred thousand distinct CDR3 sequences; approximately 40% of them were found once. The ten largest clones take up more than 40% of the sample. Remarks on this clonotype: It has no known antigen specificity. Base qualities are not provided; no much larger clone lies one nucleotide away.

The sequenced sample was cultured PBMCs, obtained from culture after CMV antigen stimulation. This TCR was recovered from a human donor in good health (CMV status not recorded). Some clones in this sample may be carry-over from other donors' samples.

The CDR3 reads CSASIPLGNTEAFF. At the DNA level, the sequence is TGCAGTGCTAGTATCCCCTTGGGGAACACTGAAGCTTTCTTT. This sequence uses TRBV20-1 and TRBJ1-1, with the D gene too uncertain to name. V is clipped by 3 bases and J by 1 base, and the sequence between their germline boundaries is 12 bases long. The CDR3 runs 14 amino acids, cysteine and phenylalanine included. The kept DNA is CDR3 alone, 42 bases in frame from the first base. The germline V gene (reference sequence) yields DFQATT for CDR1 and SNEGSKA for CDR2.